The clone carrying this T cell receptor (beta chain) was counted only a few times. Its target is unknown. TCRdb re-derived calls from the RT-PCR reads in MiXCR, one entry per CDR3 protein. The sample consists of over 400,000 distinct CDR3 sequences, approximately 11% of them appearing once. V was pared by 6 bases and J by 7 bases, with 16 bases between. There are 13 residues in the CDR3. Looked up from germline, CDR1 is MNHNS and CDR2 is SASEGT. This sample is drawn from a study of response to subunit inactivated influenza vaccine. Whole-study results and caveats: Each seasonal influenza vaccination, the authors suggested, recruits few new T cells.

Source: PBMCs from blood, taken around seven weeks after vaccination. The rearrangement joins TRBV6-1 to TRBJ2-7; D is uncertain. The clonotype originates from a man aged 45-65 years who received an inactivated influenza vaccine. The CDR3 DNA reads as TGTGCCAGCAGAGGTATGGCCGAGGCGGAGCAGTACTTC. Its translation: CASRGMAEAEQYF.